This T cell receptor (beta chain) was identified in a study of human T cells and chemical hapten exposure. General observations from the study: There was no change with DPC sensitization in TCRs above 1 in 1000 frequency. Expanded TCRs showed more large CDR3 clusters than pre-sensitization or healthy control sets.

Library preparation tagged each individual cDNA molecule with a unique molecular identifier. One entry per CDR3 protein results from TCRdb running MiXCR on the RACE reads. Found here are 100,000 or so distinct CDR3 sequences, more than 9.5% of them singletons; the top ten hold less than 2.5%. In this sample, this clonotype turned up a few times. Antigen specificity is unknown. Time point given: patch test 2, 6 weeks after DPC sensitization. The treatment is: therapeutic diphenylcyclopropenone sensitization with weekly scalp DPC. Looked up from germline, CDR1 is SGHDT and CDR2 is YYEEEE. This CDR3 spans 16 amino acids. With 4 bases clipped from V and 7 bases from J, the junction kept 10 bases outside the gene matches.

This sequence was found in a man aged 35 to 55 with alopecia areata. Some clones in this sample may be carry-over from other donors' samples. This material consisted of whole blood, taken in connection with sensitization to the hapten diphenylcyclopropenone (DPC). The V and J genes are TRBV5-6 and TRBJ2-1; TRBD2 aligns across 11 bases. The CDR3 DNA sequence: TGTGCCAGCAGCGGCCTAGCGGGAGGATCTTGGAATGAGCAGTTCTTC. The encoded protein is CASSGLAGGSWNEQFF. The full variable domain, in which reference TRBV5-6 and TRBJ2-1 provide the parts outside the CDR3, is DAGVTQSPTHLIKTRGQQVTLRCSPKSGHDTVSWYQQALGQGPQFIFQYYEEEERQRGNFPDRFSGHQFPNYSSELNVNALLLGDSALYLCASSGLAGGSWNEQFFGPGTRLTVL.